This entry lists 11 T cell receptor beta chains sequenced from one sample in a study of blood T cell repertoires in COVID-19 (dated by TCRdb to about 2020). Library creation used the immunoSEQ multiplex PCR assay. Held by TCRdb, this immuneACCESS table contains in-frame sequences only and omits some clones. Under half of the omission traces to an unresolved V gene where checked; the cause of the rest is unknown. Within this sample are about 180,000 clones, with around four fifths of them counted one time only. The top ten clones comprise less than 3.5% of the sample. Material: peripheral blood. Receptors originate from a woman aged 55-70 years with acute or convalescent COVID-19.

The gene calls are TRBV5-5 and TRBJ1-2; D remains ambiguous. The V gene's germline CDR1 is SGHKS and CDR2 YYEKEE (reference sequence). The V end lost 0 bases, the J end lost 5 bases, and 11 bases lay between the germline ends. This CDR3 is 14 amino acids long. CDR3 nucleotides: TGTGCCAGCAGCTTGGCGGGGTTCAATTATGGCTACACCTTC. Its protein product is CASSLAGFNYGYTF.

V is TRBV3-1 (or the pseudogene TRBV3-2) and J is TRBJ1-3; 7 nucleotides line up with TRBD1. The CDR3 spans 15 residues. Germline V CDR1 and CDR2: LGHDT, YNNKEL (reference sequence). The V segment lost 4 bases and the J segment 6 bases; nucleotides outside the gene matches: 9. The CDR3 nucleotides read TGTGCCAGCAGCCCCTTCAGAGGGGGCGAAAACACCATATATTTT. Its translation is CASSPFRGGENTIYF.

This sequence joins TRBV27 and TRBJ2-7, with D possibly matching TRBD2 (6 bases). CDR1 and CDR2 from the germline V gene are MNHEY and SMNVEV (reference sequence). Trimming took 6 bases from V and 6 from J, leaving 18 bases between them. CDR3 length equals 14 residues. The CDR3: CASRSRRGRGEQYF. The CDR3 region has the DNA TGTGCCAGCAGATCGCGCCGGGGGAGAGGCGAGCAGTACTTC.

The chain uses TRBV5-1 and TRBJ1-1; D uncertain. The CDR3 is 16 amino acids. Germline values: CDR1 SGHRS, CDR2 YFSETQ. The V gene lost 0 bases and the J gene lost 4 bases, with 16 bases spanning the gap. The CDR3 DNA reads TGCGCCAGCAGCTTGGCTCGGAGGCCTGGATTCACTGAAGCTTTCTTT. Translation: CASSLARRPGFTEAFF.

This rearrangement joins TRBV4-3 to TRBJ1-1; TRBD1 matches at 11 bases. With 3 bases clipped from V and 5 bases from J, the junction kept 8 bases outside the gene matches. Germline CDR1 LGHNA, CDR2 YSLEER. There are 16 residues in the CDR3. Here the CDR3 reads CASSHFGGQGVTEAFF. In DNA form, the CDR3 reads TGCGCCAGCAGCCATTTCGGGGGACAGGGGGTTACTGAAGCTTTCTTT.

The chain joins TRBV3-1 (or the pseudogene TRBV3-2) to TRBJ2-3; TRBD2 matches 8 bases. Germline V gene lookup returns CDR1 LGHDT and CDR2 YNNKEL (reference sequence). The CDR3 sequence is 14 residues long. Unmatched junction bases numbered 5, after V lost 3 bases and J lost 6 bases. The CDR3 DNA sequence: TGTGCCAGCAGCCACGGACTAGCAGGGGATACGCAGTATTTT. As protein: CASSHGLAGDTQYF.

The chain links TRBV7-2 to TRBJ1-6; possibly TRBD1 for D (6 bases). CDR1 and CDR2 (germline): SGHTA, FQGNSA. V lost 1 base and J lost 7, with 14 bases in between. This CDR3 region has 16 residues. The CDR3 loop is CASSLGLQGRNSPLHF. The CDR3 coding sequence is TGTGCCAGCAGCTTAGGACTACAGGGCCGAAATTCACCCCTCCACTTT.

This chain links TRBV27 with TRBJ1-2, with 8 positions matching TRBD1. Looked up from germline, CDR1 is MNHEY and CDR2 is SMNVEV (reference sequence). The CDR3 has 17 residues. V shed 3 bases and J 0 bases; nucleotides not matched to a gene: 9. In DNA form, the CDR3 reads TGTGCCAGCAGTTTCCTCCTCGACAGGGGCGCTAACTATGGCTACACCTTC. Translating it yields CASSFLLDRGANYGYTF.

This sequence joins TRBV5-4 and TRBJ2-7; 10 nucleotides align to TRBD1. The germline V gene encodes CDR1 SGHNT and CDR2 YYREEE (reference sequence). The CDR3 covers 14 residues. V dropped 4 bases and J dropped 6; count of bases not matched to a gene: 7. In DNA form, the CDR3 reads TGTGCCAGCAGCCGTCCGGGACAGGGGCGCGAGCAGTACTTC. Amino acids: CASSRPGQGREQYF.

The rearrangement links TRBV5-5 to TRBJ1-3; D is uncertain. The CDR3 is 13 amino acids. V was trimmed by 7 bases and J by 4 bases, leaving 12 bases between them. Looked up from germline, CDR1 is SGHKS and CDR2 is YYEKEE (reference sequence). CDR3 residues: CASFASPGNTIYF. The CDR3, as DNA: TGTGCCAGCTTTGCGAGCCCAGGAAACACCATATATTTT.

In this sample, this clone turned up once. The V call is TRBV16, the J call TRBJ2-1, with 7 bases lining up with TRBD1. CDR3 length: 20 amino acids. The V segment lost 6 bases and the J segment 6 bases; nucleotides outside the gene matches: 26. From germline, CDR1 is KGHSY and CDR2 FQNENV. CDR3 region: CASRLARTTGIEPCFNEQFF. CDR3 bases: TGTGCCAGCAGGCTAGCCAGGACGACAGGGATTGAACCGTGTTTCAATGAGCAGTTCTTC.